These T cell receptor beta chains were read from a single sample in a study of high-grade serous ovarian cancer treatment subgroups. Only in-frame clones appear in the TCRdb table, and some are missing; sequencing was by immunoSEQ multiplex PCR. Of around 16,000 clones in the sample, roughly 67% are singletons; the top ten hold approximately 5%. Sequencing was done on a sample of tumor tissue. All receptors derive from a human donor with high-grade serous ovarian cancer. Each CDR3 is given without its conserved first and last residue. Each record gives: V gene, J gene, CDR3 protein.

>TRBV6-5|TRBJ1-4
ASSPPGTGFEKLF
>TRBV4-2|TRBJ1-4
ATGQGSTTNEKLF
>TRBV30|TRBJ2-6
AWSVRGGPYSGANVLT
>TRBV18|TRBJ1-5
ASSPQGYNQPQH
>TRBV7-2|TRBJ2-2
ASSPLAGAYTGELF
>TRBV19|TRBJ2-7
ASRTGGTYEQY
>TRBV5-3|TRBJ2-5
ARSLDRQETQY
>TRBV6-5|TRBJ1-5
ASSYSGMGNQPQH
>TRBV7-9|TRBJ1-1
ASSSTGPYGQAF
>TRBV28|TRBJ1-5
ASSTGVWSNQPQH
>TRBV6-5|TRBJ2-5
ASSLDRGETQY
>TRBV27|TRBJ2-7
ASNKGQGASFHEQY
>TRBV2|TRBJ2-7
ASTAWGSSYEQY
>TRBV7-8|TRBJ2-1
ASSSQTSGGTYEQF
>TRBV7-9|TRBJ2-7
ASAPPMGEYEQY
>TRBV5-4|TRBJ1-2
ASSLAVGDGYT
>TRBV7-3|TRBJ2-1
ASSFGAGGHNEQF
>TRBV11-3|TRBJ2-5
ASSSGDEETQY
>TRBV7-2|TRBJ2-3
ASTPPTDTQY
>TRBV11-3|TRBJ2-7
ASSLGLRPAPYEQY
>TRBV6-4|TRBJ1-2
ASNPPTAYGYT
>TRBV9|TRBJ1-3
ASSVEGSLLGNTIY
>TRBV6-1|TRBJ1-2
AISEPMGRGPRIDGYT
>TRBV25-1|TRBJ2-1
ASSGLAGVFNEQF
>TRBV7-9|TRBJ2-2
ASSLRQLAGGTGELF
>TRBV5-1|TRBJ2-3
ASSEGTSGGDTQY
>TRBV2|TRBJ2-7
ASSLTGIYEQY
>TRBV28|TRBJ1-2
ASLLTGTVYGYT
>TRBV4-1|TRBJ2-5
ASSQLLVETQY
>TRBV2|TRBJ1-6
ASSETRQPNSPLH
>TRBV7-9|TRBJ2-7
ASSPTGYEQY
>TRBV5-6|TRBJ1-6
ASSPGSYNSPLH
>TRBV4-2|TRBJ2-3
ASSLGSATDTQY
>TRBV11-2|TRBJ1-1
ASSLAGYGTEAF
>TRBV2|TRBJ2-7
ASSRDGGRSNEQY
>TRBV7-9|TRBJ1-4
ASSPSPGTGGEKLF